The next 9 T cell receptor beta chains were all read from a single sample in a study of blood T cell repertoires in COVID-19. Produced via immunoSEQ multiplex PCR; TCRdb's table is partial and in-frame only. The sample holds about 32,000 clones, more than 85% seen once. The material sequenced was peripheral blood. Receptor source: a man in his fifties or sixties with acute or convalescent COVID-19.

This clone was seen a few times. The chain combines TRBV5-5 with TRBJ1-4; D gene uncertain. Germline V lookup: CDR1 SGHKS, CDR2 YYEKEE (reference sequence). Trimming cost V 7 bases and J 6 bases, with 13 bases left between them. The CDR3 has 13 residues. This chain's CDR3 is CASSGSPHEKLFF. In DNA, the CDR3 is TGTGCCAGCTCCGGGTCGCCACATGAAAAACTGTTTTTT.

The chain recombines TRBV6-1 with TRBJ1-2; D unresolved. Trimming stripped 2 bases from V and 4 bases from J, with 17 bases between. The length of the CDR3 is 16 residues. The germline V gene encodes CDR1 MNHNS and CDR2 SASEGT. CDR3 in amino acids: CASSESIESVIYGYTF. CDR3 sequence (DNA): TGTGCCAGCAGTGAATCAATCGAGAGTGTTATCTATGGCTACACCTTC.

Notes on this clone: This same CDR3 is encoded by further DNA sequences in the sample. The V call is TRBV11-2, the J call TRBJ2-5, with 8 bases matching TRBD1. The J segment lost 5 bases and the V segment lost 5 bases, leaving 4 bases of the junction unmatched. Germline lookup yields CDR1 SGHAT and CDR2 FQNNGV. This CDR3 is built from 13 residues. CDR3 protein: CASSRDRGETQYF. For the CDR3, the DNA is TGTGCCAGCAGCCGAGACAGGGGCGAGACCCAGTACTTC.

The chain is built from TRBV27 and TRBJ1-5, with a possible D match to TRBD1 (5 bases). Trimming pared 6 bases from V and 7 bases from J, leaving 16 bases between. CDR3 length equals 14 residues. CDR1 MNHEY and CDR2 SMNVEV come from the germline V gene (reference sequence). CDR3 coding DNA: TGTGCCAGCAGAGCAGGCAGGGATTGGCAGCCCCAGCATTTT. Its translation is CASRAGRDWQPQHF.

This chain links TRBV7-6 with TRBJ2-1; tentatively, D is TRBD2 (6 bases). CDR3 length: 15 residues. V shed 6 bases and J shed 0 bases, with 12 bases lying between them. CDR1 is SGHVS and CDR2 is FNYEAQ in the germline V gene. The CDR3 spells CASRGTDSSYNEQFF. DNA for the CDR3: TGTGCCAGCAGGGGGACTGACAGCTCCTACAATGAGCAGTTCTTC.

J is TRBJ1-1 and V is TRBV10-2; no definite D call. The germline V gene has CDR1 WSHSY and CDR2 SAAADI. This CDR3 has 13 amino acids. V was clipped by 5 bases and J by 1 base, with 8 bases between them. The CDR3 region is CASSLGENTEAFF. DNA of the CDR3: TGCGCCAGCAGTCTGGGAGAGAACACTGAAGCTTTCTTT.

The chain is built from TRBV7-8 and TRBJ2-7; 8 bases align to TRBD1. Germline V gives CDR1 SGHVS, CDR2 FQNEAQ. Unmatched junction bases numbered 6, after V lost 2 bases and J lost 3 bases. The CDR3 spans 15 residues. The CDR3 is CASSLTQGANYEQYF. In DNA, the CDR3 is TGTGCCAGCAGCTTAACGCAGGGGGCGAACTACGAGCAGTACTTC.

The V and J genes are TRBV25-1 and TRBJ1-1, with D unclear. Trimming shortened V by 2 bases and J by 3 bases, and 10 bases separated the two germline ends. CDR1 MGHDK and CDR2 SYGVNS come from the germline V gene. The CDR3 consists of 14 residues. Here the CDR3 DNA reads TGTGCCAGCAGTGAACGGGGTTTCGACACTGAAGCTTTCTTT. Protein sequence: CASSERGFDTEAFF.

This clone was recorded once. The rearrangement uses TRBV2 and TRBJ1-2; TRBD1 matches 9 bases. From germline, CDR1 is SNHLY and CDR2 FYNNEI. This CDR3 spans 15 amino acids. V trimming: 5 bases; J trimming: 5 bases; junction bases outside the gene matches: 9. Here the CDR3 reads CASSQTGGAGYGYTF. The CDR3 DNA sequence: TGTGCCAGCAGTCAAACAGGGGGCGCCGGTTATGGCTACACCTTC. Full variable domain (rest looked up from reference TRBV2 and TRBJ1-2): EPEVTQTPSHQVTQMGQEVILRCVPISNHLYFYWYRQILGQKVEFLVSFYNNEISEKSEIFDDQFSVERPDGSNFTLKIRSTKLEDSAMYFCASSQTGGAGYGYTFGSGTRLTVV.